Sequencing of this T cell receptor (beta chain) was carried out in a study of T cells after yellow fever vaccination. This clonotype was seen repeatedly, ten times or more. What it recognizes is unknown. The study, taken as a whole, reports: Reappearance after the booster was observed for most primary-vaccination clones (roughly 97% CD4, about 85% CD8).

TCRdb reanalysed the 5' RACE reads using MiXCR and keeps one entry per CDR3 protein. Here the sample spans hundreds of thousands of distinct CDR3 sequences, 3.6% being singletons. V dropped 0 bases and J dropped 4 bases, with 20 bases sitting between them. Germline CDR1 SGHKS, CDR2 YYEKEE (reference sequence). The CDR3 covers 18 residues. The rearrangement joins TRBV5-5 to TRBJ2-1, with D unresolved. Specimen: PBMCs, collected on the day of the yellow fever booster vaccination. The sequence came from a man between 18 and 29 years old who received the YFV17D yellow fever vaccine. The CDR3 region is CASSLGQKIVSSYNEQFF. CDR3 in DNA: TGTGCCAGCAGCTTGGGACAAAAGATTGTAAGCTCGTACAATGAGCAGTTCTTC.